Presented here are 21 T cell receptor beta chains from one specimen sequenced in a study of tumor and adjacent non-tumor tissue in lung cancer. This sample's RNA came from whole unsorted tissue. Distant lung tissue was collected more than 3 cm away from the tumor edge. The library came from three nested PCR rounds adapted from ARM-PCR protocols. TCRdb processed the multiplex PCR reads anew with MiXCR; each CDR3 protein has one entry. The sample lists tens of thousands of distinct CDR3 sequences, approximately 71% occurring once. Sequenced sample: distant non-tumor lung tissue. These receptors all stem from a woman in her 50s with non-small cell lung cancer.

A note on this clonotype: At one of its ends the junction is not consistent with the germline gene, which may arise from a read error. The chain is built from TRBV11-2 and TRBJ2-7; a weak D match, TRBD2 (7 bases). Per germline, CDR1 SGHAT and CDR2 FQNNGV. This CDR3 region has 13 residues. CDR3 in DNA: TGTGCCAGCAGCATAGAGTCGGGGGGCGAGCACTACTTC. This gives the protein CASSIESGGEHYF.

This clonotype was seen only a few times. One end of the junction varies from germline; a read error may be responsible. The rearrangement joins TRBV5-1 to TRBJ2-1, with unresolved D. This CDR3 region has 14 residues. Germline values: CDR1 SGHRS, CDR2 YFSETQ. CDR3 DNA: TGCGCCAGTAGCTTGATGGTAGAGTACAATAAGCAGTTCTTC. It encodes CASSLMVEYNKQFF.

The V gene is TRBV20-1, the J gene TRBJ1-6; TRBD1 might be the D (5 bases). Germline CDR1 is DFQATT and CDR2 is SNEGSKA (reference sequence). V was pared by 7 bases and J by 9 bases, with 22 bases between. The CDR3 spans 15 residues. CDR3 amino acids: CSVTSTDGNSSPLHF. CDR3 sequence (DNA): TGCAGTGTTACTTCGACAGACGGAAATAGTTCACCCCTCCACTTT.

Details on this clonotype: The junction and the germline gene differ at one end; a read error may be behind it. The chain links TRBV20-1 to TRBJ2-1; 9 bases map to TRBD1. The CDR3 totals 16 residues. Germline V gene lookup returns CDR1 DFQATT and CDR2 SNEGSKA (reference sequence). The CDR3 loop is CSARTPGQGMIDEKFF. In DNA form, the CDR3 reads TGCAGTGCTAGAACCCCGGGACAGGGTATGATCGATGAGAAGTTCTTC.

This clonotype was picked up many times. This sequence joins TRBV6-2 or TRBV6-3 and TRBJ2-7, with 7 bases identical to TRBD2. Per germline, CDR1 MNHEY and CDR2 SVGEGT. J lost 6 bases, V lost 8 bases, and 16 bases had no gene match. This CDR3 region has 15 residues. CDR3 sequence reads: CASQDGGTGLREQYF. The CDR3 coding sequence is TGTGCCAGCCAGGACGGGGGGACGGGTTTGCGCGAGCAGTACTTC.

In regard to this clonotype: One end of the junction is discordant with germline, which a read error may explain. The chain is built from TRBV20-1 and TRBJ2-3, with 11 bases identical to TRBD2. This CDR3 spans 16 amino acids. CDR1 is DFQATT, CDR2 SNEGSKA, per germline (reference sequence). CDR3 region: CSATSGTSGSTDTHYF. The DNA of the CDR3 is TGCAGTGCTACTTCGGGAACTAGCGGGAGCACAGATACGCATTATTTT.

The chain is built from TRBV11-1 and TRBJ2-3; D is perhaps TRBD2 (5 bases). The CDR3 runs 14 residues. Germline V gene data show CDR1 as SGHAT and CDR2 as FQDESV (reference sequence). The CDR3 nucleotides are TGTACCGGCAGATTAGCGACCGGGACAGATACGCAGTATTTT. This encodes CTGRLATGTDTQYF.

The sample holds a few counts of this clonotype. This may arise from a read error, as a much more abundant clone is one base away. The rearrangement joins TRBV6-2 or TRBV6-3 to TRBJ1-2; no reliable D call. CDR1 is MNHEY, CDR2 SVGEGT, per germline. CDR3 size: 10 residues. V lost 6 bases, J lost 3 bases, and 2 bases lay in between. CDR3 in DNA: TGTGCCAGCAGAGACTATGGCTACACCTTC. Translating it yields CASRDYGYTF.

To note about this clonotype: The CDR3 does not close with the conserved phenylalanine or tryptophan, likely indicating a read error. The CDR3 DNA reads as TGCGCCAGCAACCAAGGTCTCTACAAGGTCGGCACTGAAGCTTTCCTT. Encoded protein: CASNQGLYKVGTEAFL. This chain uses TRBV4-1 with TRBJ1-1, with D unresolved. Germline loops: CDR1 MGHRA, CDR2 YSYEKL. The CDR3 runs 16 residues.

This clonotype came up a few times. With a much larger clone just one base away, this may be a read error. Since no conserved phenylalanine or tryptophan closes the CDR3, a read error is the likely cause. The V gene is TRBV10-2, the J gene TRBJ2-5, with D perhaps matching TRBD1 or TRBD2 (6 bases each). Germline V gene data show CDR1 as WSHSY and CDR2 as SAAADI. V lost 5 bases, J lost 4 bases, and 14 bases lay in between. This CDR3 is 14 amino acids long. CDR3 bases: TGCGCCAGCAGTCAGGACACGGGGGCAGAGACCCAGTACCTC. It yields the protein CASSQDTGAETQYL.

This clonotype has a single count. The junction does not match germline at one end; this may be a read error. V gene TRBV11-1 combines with J gene TRBJ2-1, with unresolved D. Germline lookup yields CDR1 SGHAT and CDR2 FQDESV (reference sequence). The CDR3 covers 13 residues. The CDR3: CASRLPPLDEQLF. CDR3 DNA sequence: TGTGCCAGCAGGTTACCCCCGCTGGATGAGCAGTTATTC.

The genes are TRBV11-2 and TRBJ2-3, with 11 bases lining up with TRBD2. The CDR3 has 18 amino acids. V shed 5 bases, J shed 7 bases, and the junction held 17 bases outside the gene matches. Germline CDR1 and CDR2: SGHAT and FQNNGV. CDR3 DNA sequence: TGTGCCAGCAGCGCAACTAGCGGGAGCCGCTTATACTCTTATACGCAGTATTTT. Protein: CASSATSGSRLYSYTQYF.

For this clonotype: One end of the junction varies from germline; a read error may be responsible. The V gene is TRBV7-9, the J gene TRBJ2-5; D ambiguous. The CDR3 has 14 residues. The germline gives CDR1 SEHNR, CDR2 FQNEAQ (reference sequence). Here the CDR3 reads CASSLGANEETQNF. Written as DNA, the CDR3 is TGTGCCAGCAGCTTGGGTGCTAACGAAGAGACCCAGAACTTC.

Regarding this clonotype: A much larger clone differs from this one at a single base, so this may be a read error. The chain is built from TRBV6-5 and TRBJ1-2, with D unresolved. Trimming took 6 bases from V and 10 from J, leaving 27 bases between them. The CDR3 length is 16 residues. Per germline, CDR1 MNHEY and CDR2 SVGAGI. The CDR3 nucleotides read TGTGCCAGCAGCCCCTCGGGGTCCGCGCAAGGGCAGGACTACACCTTC. As protein: CASSPSGSAQGQDYTF.

This clonotype has a count of ten or more. The chain carries TRBV20-1 and TRBJ2-5; tentatively, D is TRBD1 (6 bases). Germline V gives CDR1 DFQATT, CDR2 SNEGSKA (reference sequence). V lost 4 bases, J lost 2 bases, and 20 bases lay in between. This CDR3 region has 16 residues. This chain's CDR3 is CSAIVSDRLDQETQYF. The CDR3 bases are TGCAGTGCTATAGTCTCGGACAGACTCGATCAAGAGACCCAGTACTTC.

A remark on this clonotype: A read error is possible here, since a much larger clone lies one base away. The chain joins TRBV6-5 to TRBJ2-1; 7 bases line up with TRBD1. V was clipped by 2 bases and J by 2 bases; unmatched bases: 9. The V gene's germline CDR1 is MNHEY and CDR2 SVGAGI. CDR3 size: 17 residues. CDR3 in amino acids: CASSYRTGTDTYNEQFF. CDR3 DNA: TGTGCCAGCAGTTACAGGACGGGGACAGATACCTACAATGAGCAGTTCTTC.

This clonotype was counted many times. The chain uses TRBV20-1 and TRBJ2-1, with D tentatively TRBD1 (7 bases). Trimming stripped 1 base from V and 7 bases from J, with 14 bases between. This CDR3 region has 14 residues. Germline CDR1 reads DFQATT; CDR2 reads SNEGSKA (reference sequence). The CDR3 nucleotides read TGCAGTGCTAGAGGGCCCAGGGGGGAAAATGAGCAGTTCTTC. It encodes CSARGPRGENEQFF.

This chain's CDR3 is CSASNGSEQYF. The CDR3 DNA follows: TGCAGTGCTAGTAATGGGAGCGAGCAGTACTTC. V gene TRBV20-1 combines with J gene TRBJ2-7; TRBD2 might be the D (5 bases). Trimming stripped 3 bases from V and 6 bases from J, with 9 bases between. There are 11 residues in the CDR3. The germline gives CDR1 DFQATT, CDR2 SNEGSKA (reference sequence).

With respect to this clonotype: A clone one base away is much larger, so this may be a read error. J is TRBJ2-7 and V is TRBV20-1; 7 nucleotides line up with TRBD2. The CDR3 consists of 13 residues. V shed 6 bases, J shed 3 bases, and the junction held 8 bases outside the gene matches. CDR1 is DFQATT and CDR2 is SNEGSKA in the germline V gene (reference sequence). The CDR3 DNA sequence: TGCAGTGCCCGAGGTTCGGGGGGCTACGAGCAGTACTTC. Protein: CSARGSGGYEQYF.

A remark on this clonotype: An end of the junction does not agree with germline; a read error may underlie this. The chain uses TRBV28 and TRBJ1-6, with TRBD1 as a possible D gene (6 bases). CDR3 length: 16 amino acids. Germline V CDR1 and CDR2: MDHEN, SYDVKM. CDR3 DNA: TGTGCCTGCAGTTTGAAAGGGGGGGCGAGGGTTTCACCCCTCCACTTT. It is translated as CACSLKGGARVSPLHF.

Of note for this clonotype: A much larger clone differs by one base, so this may be a read error. The chain combines TRBV4-1 with TRBJ2-1, with 11 bases aligning to TRBD1. The CDR3 is 16 residues long. V was pared by 0 bases and J by 10 bases, with 8 bases of the junction left unmatched. Germline values: CDR1 MGHRA, CDR2 YSYEKL. In DNA, the CDR3 is TGCGCCAGCAGCCAAGAAGTATTTGGGACAGGGGGGGAGCAGTTCTTC. As protein: CASSQEVFGTGGEQFF.